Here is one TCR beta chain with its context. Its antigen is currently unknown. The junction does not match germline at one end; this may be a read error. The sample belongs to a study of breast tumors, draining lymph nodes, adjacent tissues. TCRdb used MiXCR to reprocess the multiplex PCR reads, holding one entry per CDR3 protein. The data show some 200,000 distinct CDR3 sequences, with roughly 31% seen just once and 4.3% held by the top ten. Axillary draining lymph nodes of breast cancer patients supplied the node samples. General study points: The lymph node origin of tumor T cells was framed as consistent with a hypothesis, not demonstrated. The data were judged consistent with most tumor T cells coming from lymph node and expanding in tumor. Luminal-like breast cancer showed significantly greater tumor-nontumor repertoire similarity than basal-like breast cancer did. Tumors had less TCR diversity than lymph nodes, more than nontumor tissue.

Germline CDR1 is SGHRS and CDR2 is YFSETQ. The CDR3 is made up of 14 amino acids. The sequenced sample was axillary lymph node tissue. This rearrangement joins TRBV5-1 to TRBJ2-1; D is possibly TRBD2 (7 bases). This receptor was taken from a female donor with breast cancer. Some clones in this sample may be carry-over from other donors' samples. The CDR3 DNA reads TGCGCCAGCACCCTAGGGGGGGGGTTAGATGAGCGGTTCTTC. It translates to CASTLGGGLDERFF.